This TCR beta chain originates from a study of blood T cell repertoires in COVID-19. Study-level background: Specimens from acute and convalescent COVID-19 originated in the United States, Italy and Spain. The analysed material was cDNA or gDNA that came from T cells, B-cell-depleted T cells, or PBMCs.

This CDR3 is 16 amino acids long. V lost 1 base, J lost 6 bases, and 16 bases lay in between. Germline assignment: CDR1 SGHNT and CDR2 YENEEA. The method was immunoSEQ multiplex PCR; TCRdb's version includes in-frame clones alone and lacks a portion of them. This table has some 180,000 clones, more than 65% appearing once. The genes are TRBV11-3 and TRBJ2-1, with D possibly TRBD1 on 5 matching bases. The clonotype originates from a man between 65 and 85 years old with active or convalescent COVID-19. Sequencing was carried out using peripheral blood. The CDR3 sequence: CASSLGGSVTGNEQFF. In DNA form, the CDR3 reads TGTGCCAGCAGCTTAGGGGGCAGTGTGACTGGCAATGAGCAGTTCTTC.